The entry that follows covers one T cell receptor beta chain sequence. For the second PCR, which ran for about 6 to 12 cycles, a sample-barcoded 5' primer and a J-beta primer mix were used. TCRdb redid the calling of the 5' RACE reads with MiXCR, one entry per CDR3 protein. The repertoire consists of about 1.5 million distinct CDR3 sequences, with approximately 43% occurring once and the leading ten covering roughly 3.7%. This sample stems from a study of blood T cells in healthy people across ages. Germline CDR1 and CDR2: ENHRY and SYGVKD. The CDR3 runs to 16 residues. After removal of 2 bases from V and 6 bases from J, the junction contained 9 bases not matched to a gene.

The rearrangement joins TRBV10-3 to TRBJ2-3; TRBD2 agrees at 9 bases. The sample consisted of blood. The origin of this receptor is a woman between 18 and 29 years old in good health. The CDR3 spells CAISEMVTSGGDTQYF. As DNA, the CDR3 is TGTGCCATCAGTGAGATGGTGACTAGCGGTGGGGATACGCAGTATTTT.